A selection of T cell receptor beta chains follows, all from one sample in a study of cytomegalovirus exposure and HLA in healthy donors. Clones were read by immunoSEQ multiplex PCR, and TCRdb kept only the in-frame ones, dropping some. The data show 100,000 to 150,000 clones, 60% to 85% seen once. Sequenced: PBMCs. These TCRs come from a human donor in good health. Both conserved end residues are part of each CDR3. A D gene is named only where the DNA matches it firmly. Clone size is stated in some rows and not others, as once, few, many or a class when expanded.

DNA | CDR3 | size | J | V | D | length
TGCATGTACGAGGTGGGAGAGACCCAGTACTTC | CMYEVGETQYF | . | TRBJ2-5 | TRBV29-1 | . | 11
TGTGCCAGCAGCTCCTCGGGGGTAGAGGGTGGCTACACCTTC | CASSSSGVEGGYTF | . | TRBJ1-2 | TRBV7-2 | . | 14
TGTGCCAGCAGCTTAACCCTAGTGAAATCACCCCTCCACTTT | CASSLTLVKSPLHF | . | TRBJ1-6 | TRBV7-8 | . | 14
TGTGCCAGCAGTTTAAGGGGGCACGGCTACACCTTC | CASSLRGHGYTF | . | TRBJ1-2 | TRBV28 | TRBD1 | 12
TGCGCCAGCACCCGGGGAGGGCCAGAGTGGGATACGCAGTATTTT | CASTRGGPEWDTQYF | . | TRBJ2-3 | TRBV10-2 | TRBD2 | 15
TGTGCCAGCAGTATCCGGGCAGTGGGGGGAGGAGGCACTGAAGCTTTCTTT | CASSIRAVGGGGTEAFF | . | TRBJ1-1 | TRBV28 | . | 17
TGTGCCAGCAGCCCACGCCAGGGGACAACCAAGCAGTTCTTC | CASSPRQGTTKQFF | . | TRBJ2-1 | TRBV7-8 | . | 14
TGTGCCAGCAGCTTAAGGTTCTGGCGGGGTACTTACGAGAAACTGTTTTTT | CASSLRFWRGTYEKLFF | few | TRBJ1-4 | TRBV7-2 | . | 17
TGTGCCAGCAGCCAAGTGCGCGGTCGTGGCTACACCTTC | CASSQVRGRGYTF | . | TRBJ1-2 | TRBV14 | . | 13
TGTGCCAGCAGTTTCGGGGGACGGGAGACCCAGTACTTC | CASSFGGRETQYF | . | TRBJ2-5 | TRBV27 | . | 13
TGTGCCAGCAGCCAGGACTGGGGTTCTGGACAGGGGAGTTTAGATCAGCCCCAGCATTTT | CASSQDWGSGQGSLDQPQHF | . | TRBJ1-5 | TRBV7-6 | TRBD1 | 20
TGTGCCAGCAGGAGAGGGACAGGGGAAAAACTGTTTTTT | CASRRGTGEKLFF | . | TRBJ1-4 | TRBV27 | TRBD1 | 13
TGTGCCAGCGGGACAGGGGGCTATGGCTACACCTTC | CASGTGGYGYTF | . | TRBJ1-2 | TRBV27 | TRBD1 | 12
TGTGCCAGCAGCTTATCCGGTAATTACGAGCAGTACTTC | CASSLSGNYEQYF | once | TRBJ2-7 | TRBV7-9 | . | 13
TGTGCCAGCAGCTGGACAGGCCCCTCCTACGAGCAGTACTTC | CASSWTGPSYEQYF | . | TRBJ2-7 | TRBV5-6 | TRBD1 | 14
TGCGCCAGCAGCCTAGCTCGTGCGAACACTGAAGCTTTCTTT | CASSLARANTEAFF | . | TRBJ1-1 | TRBV5-1 | . | 14
TGCGCCAGCAGCTCCGCGACAGGCGGAAACACCATATATTTT | CASSSATGGNTIYF | few | TRBJ1-3 | TRBV5-1 | . | 14
TGTGCCAGCAGCACACAGGGATCGAACACTGAAGCTTTCTTT | CASSTQGSNTEAFF | . | TRBJ1-1 | TRBV7-2 | . | 14
TGCGCCAGCAGGACAGGGGGAGCGAACACTGAAGCTTTCTTT | CASRTGGANTEAFF | few | TRBJ1-1 | TRBV10-2 | TRBD1 | 14
TGCGCCAGCAGCTCGCAAGTACAGTTTATCTCGAACACTGAAGCTTTCTTT | CASSSQVQFISNTEAFF | few | TRBJ1-1 | TRBV5-1 | . | 17
TGTGCCAGCAGTCTCCAGGGGGCGAGGGGTACGCAGTATTTT | CASSLQGARGTQYF | . | TRBJ2-3 | TRBV7-6 | TRBD1 | 14
TGTGCCAGCAGCGTCTTGGGACAGGGGATCTCCTACGAGCAGTACTTC | CASSVLGQGISYEQYF | . | TRBJ2-7 | TRBV27 | TRBD1 | 16
TGTGCCAGCAGCCCGGGACAGGGACACACCAATCAGCCCCAGCATTTT | CASSPGQGHTNQPQHF | . | TRBJ1-5 | TRBV7-9 | TRBD1 | 16
TGTGCCAGCAGTTACGCGGCAGATCAGCCCCAGCATTTT | CASSYAADQPQHF | . | TRBJ1-5 | TRBV6-5 | . | 13
TGTGCCACCAGCGCCTTGCGGGTGAACACTGAAGCTTTCTTT | CATSALRVNTEAFF | . | TRBJ1-1 | TRBV15 | . | 14
TGTGCCAGCAAAATTGGACAGGGGGGCTCCTACGAGCAGTACTTC | CASKIGQGGSYEQYF | . | TRBJ2-7 | TRBV6-1 | TRBD1 | 15
TGTGCCAGCAGTCTAACGTGGACCGGGGAGCTGTTTTTT | CASSLTWTGELFF | . | TRBJ2-2 | TRBV27 | . | 13
TGTGCCAGCAGCCAAGATGGGGGCAGGGCTCAGCCCCAGCATTTT | CASSQDGGRAQPQHF | . | TRBJ1-5 | TRBV4-2 | . | 15
TGTGCCAGCAGCGTAGGCCCGCAACCTAGCGGGGGGAAAAACATTCAGTACTTC | CASSVGPQPSGGKNIQYF | . | TRBJ2-4 | TRBV9 | TRBD2 | 18
TGCGCCAGCAGCGGGCAGGGGGCTAGATTCGAGCAGTACTTC | CASSGQGARFEQYF | . | TRBJ2-7 | TRBV5-1 | TRBD1 | 14
TGCGCCAGCAGCCCGAACCCCGGGACAGGGGTTCACCAAGAGACCCAGTACTTC | CASSPNPGTGVHQETQYF | . | TRBJ2-5 | TRBV4-1 | TRBD1 | 18
TGTGCCAGCAGCGTAGCAGGGGCAACTAATGAAAAACTGTTTTTT | CASSVAGATNEKLFF | . | TRBJ1-4 | TRBV9 | . | 15